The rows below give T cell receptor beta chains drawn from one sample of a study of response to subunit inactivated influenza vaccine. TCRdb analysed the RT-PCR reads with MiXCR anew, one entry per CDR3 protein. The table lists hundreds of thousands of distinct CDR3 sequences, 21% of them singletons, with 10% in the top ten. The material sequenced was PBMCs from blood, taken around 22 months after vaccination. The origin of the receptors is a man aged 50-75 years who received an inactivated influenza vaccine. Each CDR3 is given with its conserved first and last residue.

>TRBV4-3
CASSQANRGRRVIGYTF
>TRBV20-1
CSAWGRGDNSPLHF
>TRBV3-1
CASSQVTGKHNSPLHF
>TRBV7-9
CASSLEAGAGKHGQYF
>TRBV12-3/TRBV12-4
CASSPDAVSGNTIYF
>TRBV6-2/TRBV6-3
CASSSRSPRQTDNQPQHF
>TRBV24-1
CATSDRRQDPYNERFF
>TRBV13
CASSQTTALSANYGYTF
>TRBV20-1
CSAREGDQPQHF
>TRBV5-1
CASSLDRSSYNEQFF
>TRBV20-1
CSASLEFSGANVLTF
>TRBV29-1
CSVWVRAEAFF
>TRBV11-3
CASSLHGAGNTGELFF
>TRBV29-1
CSVEGSSKPMRFHNEQFF
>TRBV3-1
CASSQGVMGTVFF
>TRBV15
CATSRELARDTQYF
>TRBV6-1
CASRTGGGNTIYF
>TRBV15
CATSRGAFSTDTQYF
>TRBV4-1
CASSQGPGSHYGYTF
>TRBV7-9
CASSVGLAGVNTQYF
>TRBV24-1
CATSDFGRDYGYTF
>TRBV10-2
CASSLRGPPYEQYF
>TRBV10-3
CAISFGLNTEAFF
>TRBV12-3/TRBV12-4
CASRPGLAGTDTQYF
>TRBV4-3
CASSQARLAGGSWELFF
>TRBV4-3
CASSQSGGTTEAFF
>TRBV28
CASSLTGTANEQYF
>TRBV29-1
CSVKFNSQFPGGYTF
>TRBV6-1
CASGWTSGYNEQFF
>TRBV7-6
CASSLAVPQGGNEQFF
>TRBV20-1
CSARQVIYEQYF
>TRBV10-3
CAISTAGAPFRRNEQFF
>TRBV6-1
CATQVVRGTEAFF
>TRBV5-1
CASSGQSSGNTIYF
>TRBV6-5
CASSYSSEESSYNEQFF
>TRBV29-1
CSVEENTEAFF
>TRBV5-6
CASSLGSGPLWDTF
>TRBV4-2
CASSQDELREAFF
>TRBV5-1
CASSPRQAEEQYF
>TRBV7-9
CASSPRLAEVTDTQYF
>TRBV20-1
CSARSVVGEQFF
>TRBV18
CASSLGQGIGGYTF
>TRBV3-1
CASSFKTSGRAHSYNEQFF
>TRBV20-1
CSARSGTALNTEAFF
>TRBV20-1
CSAIRGQGLSPLHF
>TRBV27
CASSLSGISGNTIYF
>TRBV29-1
CSVWSTSGYNEQFF
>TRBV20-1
CSSGWGQVPYEQYF
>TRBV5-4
CASSLHPWSGASNIQYF
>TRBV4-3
CASSQDGAIGEQFF
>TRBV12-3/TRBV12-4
CASSFGRNQPQHF
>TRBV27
CASRETDRGRGKKLFF
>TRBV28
CASSPTGGSGNTIYF
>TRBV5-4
CASSWSRLAGGRNSYNEQFF
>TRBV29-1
CSAAGRNTDTQYF